These T cell receptor beta chains were read from a single sample in a study of Ad26.COV2.S vaccination and SARS-CoV-2 variants. Data came from immunoSEQ multiplex PCR; TCRdb stores just in-frame clones and leaves some out. The sample has about 180,000 clones; around 90% are singletons. Sequences were derived from peripheral blood, sampled after recovery from COVID-19. These receptor sequences come from a human donor who had recovered from COVID-19. CDR3s include the opening cysteine and the closing phenylalanine or tryptophan. A D gene is named only where the DNA matches it firmly. Clone sizes are given selectively: once, few, many, or a class where the clone is expanded.

TGTGCCAGCACGACGGGGTCGAACAATGAGCAGTTCTTC	CASTTGSNNEQFF	TRBV6-6	.	.	TRBJ2-1
TGTGCCAGCAGCTTGGGGGTTGGGGAAAAACTGTTTTTT	CASSLGVGEKLFF	TRBV5-4	.	.	TRBJ1-4
TGTGCCAGCAGTGAAGGGACAAAAGAACAAGAGACCCAGTACTTC	CASSEGTKEQETQYF	TRBV2	.	.	TRBJ2-5
TGTGCTAGCAGCTTCGGGGGGCGCGGGTCCGGGGAGCTGTTTTTT	CASSFGGRGSGELFF	TRBV7-7	.	.	TRBJ2-2
TGTGCCAGCAGCGTTCCGAGCGGGACTGTGAACACCGGGGAGCTGTTTTTT	CASSVPSGTVNTGELFF	TRBV9	.	TRBD2	TRBJ2-2
TGTGCCAGCAATTTCCCTACGGGACAGAGGAACACCATATATTTT	CASNFPTGQRNTIYF	TRBV7-9	.	TRBD1	TRBJ1-3
TGTGCCAGCAGCTTGGGCTCCCGGGGCTACACCTTC	CASSLGSRGYTF	TRBV7-9	once	.	TRBJ1-2
TGTGCCAGCTCACCAAGCGGGACTAGGTCATTGAATGAGCAGTTCTTC	CASSPSGTRSLNEQFF	TRBV18	.	TRBD2	TRBJ2-1
TGCGCCAGCAGCCAAGTAGCGGGAGGCGGAGAGCAGTACTTC	CASSQVAGGGEQYF	TRBV4-1	few	TRBD2	TRBJ2-7
TGTGCCAGCAGCTTGCTCGGAGTTTACGAGCAGTACTTC	CASSLLGVYEQYF	TRBV13	.	.	TRBJ2-7
TGTGCCATCAGTGTGGGAAGGCAGGGGGCTGATACGCAGTATTTT	CAISVGRQGADTQYF	TRBV10-3	.	TRBD1	TRBJ2-3
TGCGCCAGCAGCCTGCCAAGCGGGGGGTTAGATGAGCAGTTCTTC	CASSLPSGGLDEQFF	TRBV5-1	once	TRBD2	TRBJ2-1
TGTGCCACCAGCAGAGCAGGGGCGAACTCCTACGAGCAGTACTTC	CATSRAGANSYEQYF	TRBV15	.	.	TRBJ2-7
TGTGCCATCGGGGGCCTCTTCGACAATGAGCAGTTCTTC	CAIGGLFDNEQFF	TRBV10-3	.	.	TRBJ2-1
TGTGCCAGCAGCAGGGGGGTAGCCTACGAGCAGTACTTC	CASSRGVAYEQYF	TRBV7-3	.	.	TRBJ2-7
TGCGCCAGCAGCTTGGAAAGGGGCGTAACCTACGAGCAGTACTTC	CASSLERGVTYEQYF	TRBV5-1	.	.	TRBJ2-7
TGTGCCAGCAGTGATCCAGGGGATTCCTACGAGCAGTACTTC	CASSDPGDSYEQYF	TRBV2	.	.	TRBJ2-7
TGTGCCAGCAGTGGAGGTTGGACAGGGGAGAGGCAGAACACTGAAGCTTTCTTT	CASSGGWTGERQNTEAFF	TRBV2	.	TRBD1	TRBJ1-1
TGTGCCAGCAGTGAAGACCTAAGGGGGCCCCAGCATTTT	CASSEDLRGPQHF	TRBV2	.	.	TRBJ1-5
TGTGCCAGCAGTCCGTCGACAGGGGAAAGCTCCTACGAGCAGTACTTC	CASSPSTGESSYEQYF	TRBV27	.	TRBD1	TRBJ2-7
TGTGCCAGCTCACCATGGGGAACAAGCTCCTACAATGAGCAGTTCTTC	CASSPWGTSSYNEQFF	TRBV18	.	.	TRBJ2-1
TGTGCCAGCAGGCCTCCCATGAACACTGAAGCTTTCTTT	CASRPPMNTEAFF	TRBV6-5	.	.	TRBJ1-1
TGTGCCAGCAGCCAAGTAAGGGGTACGCAGTATTTT	CASSQVRGTQYF	TRBV3-1/TRBV3-2	.	.	TRBJ2-3
TGTGCCAGCGGAGGACTAGCAGGGGAGCAGTACTTC	CASGGLAGEQYF	TRBV2	.	TRBD2	TRBJ2-7
TGTGCCAGCTCACCACGTGTAGGGCTATCAGAAAAACTGTTTTTT	CASSPRVGLSEKLFF	TRBV18	.	.	TRBJ1-4
TGTGCCAGCAGTCCCCCCCTTGGTCGCTCCTATAATTCACCCCTCCACTTT	CASSPPLGRSYNSPLHF	TRBV27	.	.	TRBJ1-6
TGTGCCAGCAGTTTATCGAAGGGTATCCTCTCCTATGGCTACACCTTC	CASSLSKGILSYGYTF	TRBV27	.	.	TRBJ1-2
TGTGCCAGCTGCCGGAATCTCGGGAACAATCAGCCCCAGCATTTT	CASCRNLGNNQPQHF	TRBV28	.	.	TRBJ1-5
TGTGCCACCAGGGGTATGAACACTGAAGCTTTCTTT	CATRGMNTEAFF	TRBV27	.	.	TRBJ1-1
TGTGCCAGCAGCGCCCAGAGAGGGGAGCAGTACTTC	CASSAQRGEQYF	TRBV9	.	.	TRBJ2-7
TGTGCCAGCAGTTTATCGAGCAGGGGACATCAGCCCCAGCATTTT	CASSLSSRGHQPQHF	TRBV27	.	.	TRBJ1-5
TGTGCCAGCAGTTTAAGGGGACTAGCGGAGTACAATGAGCAGTTCTTC	CASSLRGLAEYNEQFF	TRBV28	few	TRBD2	TRBJ2-1
TGTGCCACCAGCGTCGACAGGGTGAGGGAGGAGACCCAGTACTTC	CATSVDRVREETQYF	TRBV15	.	TRBD1	TRBJ2-5
TGTGCCAGCAGCCAATTTAGGACAGGGGCTAATGAAAAACTGTTTTTT	CASSQFRTGANEKLFF	TRBV3-1/TRBV3-2	.	TRBD1	TRBJ1-4
TGCGCCAGCAGCCCTAGCGGGGGGGCCTACAATGAGCAGTTCTTC	CASSPSGGAYNEQFF	TRBV5-1	.	TRBD2	TRBJ2-1
TGTGCCAGCAGCTTACTTCCAGGGGCTAACTACGAGCAGTACTTC	CASSLLPGANYEQYF	TRBV7-2	.	.	TRBJ2-7
TGTGCCAGCAGCTCCGGGACAGGGGGCAGGCAGAATCAGCCCCAGCATTTT	CASSSGTGGRQNQPQHF	TRBV5-6	.	TRBD1	TRBJ1-5
TGTGCCAGCAGCCCCTGGACTGAGGCAGATACGCAGTATTTT	CASSPWTEADTQYF	TRBV7-2	.	.	TRBJ2-3
TGTGCCAGCAGTCCCCCCTTAGGGCTGGGGCTCTACGAGCAGTACTTC	CASSPPLGLGLYEQYF	TRBV27	once	.	TRBJ2-7
TGTGCCAGCAGCCCCTACTCCTACGAGCAGTACTTC	CASSPYSYEQYF	TRBV14	.	.	TRBJ2-7
TGTGCCAGCAGTTCATATGGACGGGGATTCTCTGGAAACACCATATATTTT	CASSSYGRGFSGNTIYF	TRBV28	once	.	TRBJ1-3
TGTGCCAGCAGCGTAGTAGGGAAGAGTAACACTGAAGCTTTCTTT	CASSVVGKSNTEAFF	TRBV9	once	.	TRBJ1-1
TGCGCCAGCAGCGTTAGCGGAAGCCACACCGGGGAGCTGTTTTTT	CASSVSGSHTGELFF	TRBV5-1	.	.	TRBJ2-2
TGTGCCACCGGGACCTCCTACGAGCAGTACTTC	CATGTSYEQYF	TRBV3-1/TRBV3-2	.	.	TRBJ2-7
TGCGCCAGCAGCTTGGGGACTAGCGGGAGGGCCGGCACAGATACGCAGTATTTT	CASSLGTSGRAGTDTQYF	TRBV5-1	.	TRBD2	TRBJ2-3
TGCGCCAGCAGCTTGGGTGGGACCGACGGCAGCTATGGCTACACCTTC	CASSLGGTDGSYGYTF	TRBV5-1	.	.	TRBJ1-2